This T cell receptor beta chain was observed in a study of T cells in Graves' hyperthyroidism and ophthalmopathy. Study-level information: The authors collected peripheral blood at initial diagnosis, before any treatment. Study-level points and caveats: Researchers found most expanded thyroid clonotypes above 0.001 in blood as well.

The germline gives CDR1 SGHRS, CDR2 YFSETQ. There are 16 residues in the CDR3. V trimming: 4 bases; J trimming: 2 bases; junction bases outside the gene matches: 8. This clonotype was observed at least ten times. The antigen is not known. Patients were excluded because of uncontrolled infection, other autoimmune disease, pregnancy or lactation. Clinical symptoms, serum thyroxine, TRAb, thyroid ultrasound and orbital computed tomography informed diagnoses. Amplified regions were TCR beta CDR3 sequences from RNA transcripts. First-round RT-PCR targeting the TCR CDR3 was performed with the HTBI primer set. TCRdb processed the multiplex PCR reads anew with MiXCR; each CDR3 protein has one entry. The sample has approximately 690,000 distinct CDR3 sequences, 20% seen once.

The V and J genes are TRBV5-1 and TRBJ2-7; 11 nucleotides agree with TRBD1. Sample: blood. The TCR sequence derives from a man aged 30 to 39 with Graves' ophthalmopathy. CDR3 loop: CASSLQGQGVAYEQYF. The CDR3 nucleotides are TGCGCCAGCAGCCTTCAGGGACAGGGGGTCGCCTACGAGCAGTACTTC.